A single sample is the source of the 2 T cell receptor beta chains below, sequenced in a study of blood T cells in healthy people across ages. PCR was performed a second time for roughly 7 to 11 cycles using a sample-barcoded 5' primer and a J-beta primer mix. TCRdb processed the 5' RACE reads anew with MiXCR; each CDR3 protein has one entry. The sample has around 700,000 distinct CDR3 sequences; 20% to 25% are singletons. The same data also went into a second study, on T cells of mothers and their children.

The sample was blood. The receptors shown here come from a boy younger than 18 in good health.

The rearrangement joins TRBV29-1 to TRBJ2-1; D not resolved. The V gene's germline CDR1 is SQVTM and CDR2 ANQGSEA. V gave up 8 bases and J gave up 6 bases, with 11 bases separating them. The CDR3 totals 11 residues. For the CDR3, the DNA is TGCAGCCCACGTATCGGCAATGAGCAGTTCTTC. Protein: CSPRIGNEQFF.

V and J are TRBV5-1 and TRBJ2-7; 8 bases are shared with TRBD1. The length of the CDR3 is 15 residues. CDR1 and CDR2 from the germline V gene are SGHRS and YFSETQ. Unmatched junction bases numbered 8, after V lost 5 bases and J lost 1 base. The CDR3 is CASRPDRGRSYEQYF. CDR3 nucleotides: TGCGCCAGCAGACCCGACAGGGGCCGTTCCTACGAGCAGTACTTC. Filled out from reference TRBV5-1 and TRBJ2-7, the complete variable domain reads KAGVTQTPRYLIKTRGQQVTLSCSPISGHRSVSWYQQTPGQGLQFLFEYFSETQRNKGNFPGRFSGRQFSNSRSEMNVSTLELGDSALYLCASRPDRGRSYEQYFGPGTRLTVT.